This T cell receptor beta chain was captured by sequencing in a study of T cells after yellow fever vaccination. This clonotype was seen at least ten times. V shed 3 bases and J 5 bases; nucleotides not matched to a gene: 6. The CDR3 has 15 residues. Each CDR3 protein gets one entry after TCRdb re-called the 5' RACE reads with MiXCR. The sample has 55,000 or so distinct CDR3 sequences; around 6.7% are singletons. Broader study findings: There was a possibility that FACS-sorted repertoires contained abundant clonotypes contaminating from the bulk population. Reappearance after the booster was seen for most primary-vaccination clones, at roughly 96% CD4 and around 90% CD8. When the response was secondary, it was weaker but reached its peak faster, day 5 versus 15.

This clonotype was sampled from a young man who received the YFV17D yellow fever vaccine. The input for sequencing was CD8+ T cells not binding an NS4B(214-222) dextramer, sorted from PBMCs, taken about 49 days after the first yellow fever vaccination. This chain connects TRBV12-3 or TRBV12-4 to TRBJ2-2, with 7 bases fitting TRBD1. As DNA, the CDR3 is TGTGCCAGCAGTTTTGGGGACAGATCGACCGGGGAGCTGTTTTTT. Amino acid sequence: CASSFGDRSTGELFF.